Listed here is a single T cell receptor (beta chain). Enrolled through a virtual design, the participants were between roughly 18 and 100 years of age and came from 24 US areas. These data belong to a study of blood T cell repertoires in COVID-19. Study summary: The analysed material was cDNA or gDNA that came from T cells, B-cell-depleted T cells, or PBMCs.

How the authors handled the data: Estimates of nucleated cell counts were drawn from the amplification of reference gene primers. Method: immunoSEQ multiplex PCR; TCRdb's copy keeps in-frame clones and lacks some. V and J calls and clone size are those listed in that table; D and trimming were worked out from the DNA. The table shows over 200,000 clones, with around 90% occurring only once. The CDR3 is 18 amino acids. Trimming pared 5 bases from V and 3 bases from J, leaving 22 bases between. Germline assignment: CDR1 MNHEY and CDR2 SMNVEV (reference sequence). The chain carries TRBV27 and TRBJ1-4, with D tentatively TRBD1 (6 bases). The sequenced sample consisted of PBMCs or T cells enriched from blood (not recorded which). This clonotype originated in a human donor in a cohort exposed to, infected with or recovered from COVID-19 (not recorded which). The donor label of this sample is uncertain. The CDR3 protein is CASSNLGGQSRPNEKLFF. The CDR3 DNA reads as TGTGCCAGCAGTAATCTTGGGGGCCAATCCCGACCTAATGAAAAACTGTTTTTT.